The T cell receptor beta chain under discussion was sequenced for a study of CXCR3-negative and CXCR3-positive naive CD8 T cells. Regarding the study as a whole: Against CXCR3-negative naive cells, CXCR3-positive naive cells showed more hydrophobic TRB CDR3s.

Those CD8+ T cells considered naive were CD45RO-CCR7+CD27+CD95-. The CDR3 contains 12 residues. With UMI labels, 5' RACE was used to prepare the TRB cDNA libraries. TCRdb reprocessed the 5' RACE reads; each CDR3 protein has one entry and no DNA is given. The data include fewer than 6,500 distinct CDR3 sequences; the top ten clones carry 1.3% to 1.5%. This clonotype registers medium-sized (0.01 to 0.1%) by frequency. Its antigen remains unknown. Sequencing was performed on naive CXCR3+ CD8+ T cells from blood. Subset indicated: CD45RO-CCR7+CD27+CD95- naive CD8+ T cells expressing CXCR3 (TNR3+). The chain joins TRBV12-3 or TRBV12-4 to TRBJ1-2; TCRdb outputs TRBD1, but without DNA this stays unchecked. The TCR sequence derives from a human donor in good health. Some clones in this sample may be carry-over from other donors' samples. This CDR3 is CASKTGGVGYTF.